The source of this TCR beta chain is a study of T cell responses to AZD1222 COVID-19 vaccine. Worth noting for this clone: Its target is not known.

Study-wide points: Sampled repertoires all dated from after the peak T cell response. The study reported that nearly half of spike-specific TCRs target unmutated variant regions.

Libraries were prepared by immunoSEQ multiplex PCR; TCRdb keeps only in-frame clonotypes and omits some of them. This sample has more than 95,000 clones; over 90% occur once, and the top ten carry about 5%. The CDR3 extends over 14 amino acids. The V gene's germline CDR1 is LNHDA and CDR2 SQIVND (reference sequence). The germline V and J ends were trimmed by 5 bases and 3 bases, with 13 bases remaining between them. The material was peripheral blood, obtained on day 0 of AZD1222 vaccination. This chain links TRBV19 with TRBJ1-1; D is unresolved. The receptor was isolated from an adult in good health. The CDR3 region has the DNA TGTGCCAGTAGTCCCTTAGGTGGGTACACTGAAGCTTTCTTT. Its translation: CASSPLGGYTEAFF.